Below, 3 T cell receptor beta chains from the same sample are listed, as sequenced in a study of blood T cell repertoires in COVID-19. Libraries were prepared by immunoSEQ multiplex PCR; TCRdb keeps only in-frame clonotypes and omits some of them. In the table there are about 130,000 clones, 65% to 90% of which are singletons. Input material: peripheral blood. Every receptor here comes from a man at least 80 years old with active or convalescent COVID-19.

The chain recombines TRBV18 with TRBJ2-1; weak D call: TRBD1 (6 bases). Germline V gene lookup returns CDR1 KGHSH and CDR2 LQKENI. The CDR3 runs 13 residues. Trimming took off 3 bases at V and 15 bases at J, with 18 bases between the two ends. The CDR3 reads CASSPERVGDTFF. The CDR3 region has the DNA TGTGCCAGCTCACCTGAAAGGGTGGGGGACACGTTCTTC.

The chain joins TRBV27 to TRBJ2-1; D is possibly TRBD1 (5 bases). Trimming removed 2 bases from V and 7 bases from J, with 15 bases in between. Germline CDR1 reads MNHEY; CDR2 reads SMNVEV (reference sequence). This CDR3 contains 15 residues. The CDR3 bases are TGTGCCAGCAGTTTAGGCAGGGCCCCCAAAAATGAGCAGTTCTTC. Its protein product is CASSLGRAPKNEQFF.

The CDR3 here is CASSLTGGRGDTQYF. The CDR3 region has the DNA TGTGCCAGCAGCTTAACCGGCGGCAGAGGAGATACGCAGTATTTT. The V call is TRBV7-2, the J call TRBJ2-3; D not certain. The V end lost 2 bases, the J end lost 5 bases, and 14 bases lay between the germline ends. The CDR3 consists of 15 residues. CDR1 is SGHTA, CDR2 FQGNSA, per germline.